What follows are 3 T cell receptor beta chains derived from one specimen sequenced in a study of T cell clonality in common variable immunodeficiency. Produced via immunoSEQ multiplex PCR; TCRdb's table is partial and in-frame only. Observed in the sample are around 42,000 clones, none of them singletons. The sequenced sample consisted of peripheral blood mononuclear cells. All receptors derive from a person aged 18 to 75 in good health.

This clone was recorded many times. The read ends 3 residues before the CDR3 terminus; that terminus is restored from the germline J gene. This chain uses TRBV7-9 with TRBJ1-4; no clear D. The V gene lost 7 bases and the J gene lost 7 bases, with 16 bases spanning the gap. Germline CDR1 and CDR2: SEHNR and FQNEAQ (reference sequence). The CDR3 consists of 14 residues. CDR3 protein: CASNQVGFGEKLFF. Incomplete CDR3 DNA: TGTGCCAGCAACCAAGTAGGGTTCGGTGAAAAA.

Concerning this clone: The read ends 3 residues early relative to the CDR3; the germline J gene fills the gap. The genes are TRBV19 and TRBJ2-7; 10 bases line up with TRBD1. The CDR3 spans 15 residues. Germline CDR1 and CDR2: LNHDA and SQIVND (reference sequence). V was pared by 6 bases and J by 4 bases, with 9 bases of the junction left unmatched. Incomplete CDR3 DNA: TGTGCCAGTAGCCCGGGACAGGGGCCGAATTACGAG. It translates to CASSPGQGPNYE. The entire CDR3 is CASSPGQGPNYEQYF.

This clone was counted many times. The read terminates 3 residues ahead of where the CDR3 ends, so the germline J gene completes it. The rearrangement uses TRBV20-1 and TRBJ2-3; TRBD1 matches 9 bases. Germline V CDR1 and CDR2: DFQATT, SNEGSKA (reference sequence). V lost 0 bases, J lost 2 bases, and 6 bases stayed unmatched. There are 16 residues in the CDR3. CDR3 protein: CSARDLDRGLTDTQYF. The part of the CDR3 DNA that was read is TGCAGTGCTAGAGATCTGGACAGGGGCCTCACAGATACG.